This TCR beta chain stems from a study of OX40 agonist ivuxolimab in advanced cancers. Study overall: Patients' therapy was ivuxolimab, an antibody that acts as an agonist of OX40 (CD134). The dose-escalation group included hepatocellular carcinoma, melanoma, renal cell carcinoma and head and neck cancer.

The germline V and J ends were trimmed by 3 bases and 2 bases, with 14 bases remaining between them. CDR1 and CDR2 (germline): SGHKS, YYEKEE (reference sequence). The CDR3 has 15 amino acids. Study-level findings and limits: Low levels of normalized T-cell clonal expansion also appeared in some nonresponders.

Profiled with immunoSEQ multiplex PCR; TCRdb holds only in-frame clones, not every one. The sample has around 91,000 clones; 89% are singletons. For this clone: Its antigen is still unknown.

The sequence derives from an adult with an advanced solid tumor such as melanoma, head and neck, liver or kidney cancer. This chain connects TRBV5-5 to TRBJ2-5; D is possibly TRBD1 or TRBD2 (5 bases each). The starting material was CD4+ or CD8+ T cells sorted from blood, obtained in a trial of the OX40 agonist ivuxolimab. DNA of the CDR3: TGTGCCAGCAGCTGGAACCGGGGCCGACAAGAGACCCAGTACTTC. Amino acid sequence: CASSWNRGRQETQYF.